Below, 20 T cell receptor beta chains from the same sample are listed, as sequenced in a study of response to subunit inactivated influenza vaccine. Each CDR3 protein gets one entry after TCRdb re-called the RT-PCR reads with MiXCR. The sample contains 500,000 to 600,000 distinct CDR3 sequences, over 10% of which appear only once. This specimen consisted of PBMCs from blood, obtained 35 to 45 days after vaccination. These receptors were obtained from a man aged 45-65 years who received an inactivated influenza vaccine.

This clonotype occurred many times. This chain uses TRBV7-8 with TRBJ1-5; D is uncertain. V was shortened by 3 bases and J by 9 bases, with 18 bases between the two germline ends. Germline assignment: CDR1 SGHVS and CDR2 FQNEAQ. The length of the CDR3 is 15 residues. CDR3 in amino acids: CASSLANQGRPPQHF. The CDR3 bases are TGTGCCAGCAGCTTGGCCAACCAAGGGCGTCCGCCCCAGCATTTT.

CDR3 nucleotides: TGTGCCAGCAGCTCCGGGACCTTAGTAGCTTTCTTT. This sequence encodes CASSSGTLVAFF. The V call is TRBV7-9, the J call TRBJ1-1, with D tentatively TRBD1 (5 bases). Germline V gene sequence: CDR1 SEHNR, CDR2 FQNEAQ (reference sequence). V was trimmed by 4 bases and J by 10 bases, leaving 13 bases between them. The CDR3 loop spans 12 amino acids.

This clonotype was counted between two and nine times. The CDR3 protein is CASSEARGGSRETQYF. The CDR3 DNA reads TGCGCCAGCAGTGAGGCGCGGGGGGGCTCGAGAGAGACCCAGTACTTC. This rearrangement joins TRBV10-2 to TRBJ2-5; 9 bases agree with TRBD2. Germline V CDR1 and CDR2: WSHSY, SAAADI. CDR3 length: 16 amino acids. V shed 2 bases, J shed 4 bases, and the junction held 8 bases outside the gene matches.

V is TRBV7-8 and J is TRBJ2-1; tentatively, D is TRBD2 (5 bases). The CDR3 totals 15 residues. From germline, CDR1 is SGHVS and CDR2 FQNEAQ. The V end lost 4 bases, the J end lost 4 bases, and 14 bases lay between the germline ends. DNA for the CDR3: TGTGCCAGCAGCTCCCCCAGCGGAGTTTACAATGAGCAGTTCTTC. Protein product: CASSSPSGVYNEQFF.

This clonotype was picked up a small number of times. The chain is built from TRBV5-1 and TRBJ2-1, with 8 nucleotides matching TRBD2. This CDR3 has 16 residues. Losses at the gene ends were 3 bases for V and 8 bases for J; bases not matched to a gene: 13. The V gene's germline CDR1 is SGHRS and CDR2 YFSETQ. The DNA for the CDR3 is TGCGCCAGCAGCTGGGCCGGGACTAGGGTCGATCATGAGCAGTTCTTC. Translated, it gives CASSWAGTRVDHEQFF.

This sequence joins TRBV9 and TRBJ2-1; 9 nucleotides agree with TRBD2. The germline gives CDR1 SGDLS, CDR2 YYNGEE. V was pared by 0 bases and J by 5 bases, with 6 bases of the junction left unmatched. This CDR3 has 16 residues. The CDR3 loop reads CASSVGPAGGDNEQFF. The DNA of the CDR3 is TGTGCCAGCAGCGTAGGTCCAGCGGGGGGTGACAATGAGCAGTTCTTC. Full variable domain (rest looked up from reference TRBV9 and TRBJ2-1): DSGVTQTPKHLITATGQRVTLRCSPRSGDLSVYWYQQSLDQGLQFLIQYYNGEERAKGNILERFSAQQFPDLHSELNLSSLELGDSALYFCASSVGPAGGDNEQFFGPGTRLTVL.

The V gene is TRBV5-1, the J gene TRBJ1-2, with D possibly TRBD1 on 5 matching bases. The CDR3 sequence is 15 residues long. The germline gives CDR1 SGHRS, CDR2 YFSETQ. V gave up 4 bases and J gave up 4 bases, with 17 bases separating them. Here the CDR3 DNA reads TGCGCCAGCAGCCGGGACCCGGAAACGGGCTATGGCTACACCTTC. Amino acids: CASSRDPETGYGYTF.

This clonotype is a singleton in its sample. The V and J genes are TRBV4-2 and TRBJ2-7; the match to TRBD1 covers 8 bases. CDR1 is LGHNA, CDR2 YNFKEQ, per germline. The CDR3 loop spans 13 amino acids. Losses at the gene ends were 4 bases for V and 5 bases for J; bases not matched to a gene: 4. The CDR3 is CASSPTGADEQYF. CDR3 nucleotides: TGTGCCAGCAGCCCGACAGGGGCGGACGAGCAGTACTTC.

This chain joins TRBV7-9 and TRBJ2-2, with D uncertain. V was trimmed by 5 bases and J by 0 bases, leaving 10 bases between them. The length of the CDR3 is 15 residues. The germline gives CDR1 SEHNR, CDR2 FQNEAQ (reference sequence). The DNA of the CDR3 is TGTGCCAGCAGCCAAGATTACGCGAACACCGGGGAGCTGTTTTTT. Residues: CASSQDYANTGELFF.

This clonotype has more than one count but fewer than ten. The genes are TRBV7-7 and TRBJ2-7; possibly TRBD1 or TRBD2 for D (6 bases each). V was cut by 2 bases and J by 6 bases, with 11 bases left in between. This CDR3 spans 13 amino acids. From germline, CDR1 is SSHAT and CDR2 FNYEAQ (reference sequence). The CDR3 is CASSLSEGGEQYF. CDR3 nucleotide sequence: TGTGCCAGCAGCTTATCCGAGGGGGGCGAGCAGTACTTC.

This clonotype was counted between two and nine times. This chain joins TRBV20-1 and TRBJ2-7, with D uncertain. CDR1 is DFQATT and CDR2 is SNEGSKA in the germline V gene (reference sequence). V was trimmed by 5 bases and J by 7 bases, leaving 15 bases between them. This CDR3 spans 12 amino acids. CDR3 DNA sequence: TGCAGTGCTGGCCGAGATGGAAGAGAGCAGTACTTC. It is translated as CSAGRDGREQYF.

As DNA, the CDR3 is TGTGCCAGCAGCCAAGGGGGCCCGGGGGGCCAGCCCCAGCATTTT. This translates into CASSQGGPGGQPQHF. The J gene is TRBJ1-5, the V gene TRBV3-1; D is perhaps TRBD1 (6 bases). The CDR3 totals 15 residues. From germline, CDR1 is LGHDT and CDR2 YNNKEL (reference sequence). Trimming took off 1 base at V and 7 bases at J, with 14 bases between the two ends. The variable domain in full, completed from reference TRBV3-1 and TRBJ1-5, reads DTAVSQTPKYLVTQMGNDKSIKCEQNLGHDTMYWYKQDSKKFLKIMFSYNNKELIINETVPNRFSPKSPDKAHLNLHINSLELGDSAVYFCASSQGGPGGQPQHFGDGTRLSIL.

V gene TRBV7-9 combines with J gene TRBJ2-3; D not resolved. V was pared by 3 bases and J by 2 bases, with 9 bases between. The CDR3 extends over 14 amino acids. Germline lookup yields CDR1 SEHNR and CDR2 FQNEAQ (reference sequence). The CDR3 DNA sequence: TGTGCCAGCAGCTTTGTTGGGAACACAGATACGCAGTATTTT. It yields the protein CASSFVGNTDTQYF.

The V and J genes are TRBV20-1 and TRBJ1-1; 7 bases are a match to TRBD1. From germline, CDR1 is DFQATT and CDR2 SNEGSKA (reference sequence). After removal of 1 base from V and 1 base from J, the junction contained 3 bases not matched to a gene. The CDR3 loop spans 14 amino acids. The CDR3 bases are TGCAGTGCTAGAGGCAGGACAGGGAACACTGAAGCTTTCTTT. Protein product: CSARGRTGNTEAFF.

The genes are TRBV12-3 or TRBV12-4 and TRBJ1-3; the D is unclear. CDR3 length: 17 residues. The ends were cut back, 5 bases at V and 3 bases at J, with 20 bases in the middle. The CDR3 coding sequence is TGTGCCAGCAGTCCGATAGGGAGTAGGGTCTTTGGAAACACCATATATTTT. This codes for CASSPIGSRVFGNTIYF.

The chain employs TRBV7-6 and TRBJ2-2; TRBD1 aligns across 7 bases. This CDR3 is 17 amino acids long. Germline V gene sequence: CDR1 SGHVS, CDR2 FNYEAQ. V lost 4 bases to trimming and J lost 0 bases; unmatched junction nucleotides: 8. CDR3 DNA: TGTGCCAGCAGCTCCAACCCCGGGACAGCGAACACCGGGGAGCTGTTTTTT. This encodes CASSSNPGTANTGELFF.

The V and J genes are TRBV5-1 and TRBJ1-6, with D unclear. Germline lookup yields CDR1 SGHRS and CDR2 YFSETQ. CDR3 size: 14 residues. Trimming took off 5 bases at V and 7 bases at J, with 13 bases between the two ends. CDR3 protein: CASSRNLGNSPLHF. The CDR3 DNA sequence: TGCGCCAGCAGTCGGAACCTGGGCAATTCACCCCTCCACTTT.

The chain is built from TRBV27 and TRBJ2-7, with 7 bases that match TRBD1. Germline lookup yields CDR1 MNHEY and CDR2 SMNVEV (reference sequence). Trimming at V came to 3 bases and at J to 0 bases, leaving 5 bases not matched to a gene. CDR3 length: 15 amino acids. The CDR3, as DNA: TGTGCCAGCAGTTTTGGACAGGCGAACTCCTACGAGCAGTACTTC. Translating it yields CASSFGQANSYEQYF.

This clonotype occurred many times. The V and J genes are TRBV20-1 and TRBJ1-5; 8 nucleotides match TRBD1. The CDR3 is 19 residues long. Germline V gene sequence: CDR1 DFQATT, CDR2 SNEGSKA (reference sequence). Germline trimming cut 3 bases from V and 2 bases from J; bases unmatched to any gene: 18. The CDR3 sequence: CSAREDRVISLWGNQPQHF. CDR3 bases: TGCAGTGCTAGGGAGGACAGGGTGATTTCGCTTTGGGGCAATCAGCCCCAGCATTTT.

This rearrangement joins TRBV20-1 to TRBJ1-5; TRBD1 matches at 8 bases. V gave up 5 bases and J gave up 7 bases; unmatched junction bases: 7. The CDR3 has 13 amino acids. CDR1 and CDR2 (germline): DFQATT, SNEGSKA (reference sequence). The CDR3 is CSAAGQGGQPQHF. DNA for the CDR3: TGCAGTGCTGCTGGACAGGGCGGACAGCCCCAGCATTTT.